A single sample gave rise to the 17 T cell receptor beta chains below, sequenced in a study of T-cell reconstitution after alpha-beta-depleted transplantation in children. TCRbeta library construction was performed incorporating unique molecular identifiers. TCRdb re-called the PCR reads through MiXCR, storing one row per CDR3 protein. The sample has 210,000 or so distinct CDR3 sequences, under 13% seen once. The input for sequencing was PBMCs, taken before TCRalphabeta/CD19-depleted stem cell transplant. All receptors come from a child less than two years old with acute myeloid leukemia, due to receive a stem cell transplant.

This clonotype was detected ten times or more. The chain links TRBV20-1 to TRBJ2-3; D is unresolved. There are 13 residues in the CDR3. Germline CDR1 reads DFQATT; CDR2 reads SNEGSKA (reference sequence). Between the trimmed V and J ends, which lost 5 bases and 4 bases, there was a span of 13 bases. The CDR3 is CSAVHGYADTQYF. CDR3 nucleotides: TGCAGTGCTGTCCATGGTTACGCAGATACGCAGTATTTT.

This clonotype appeared many times. The DNA for the CDR3 is TGTGCCAGCATATCGGACAGAAGGACTGAAGCTTTCTTT. Translation: CASISDRRTEAFF. The chain carries TRBV27 and TRBJ1-1; maybe TRBD1 (6 bases). V lost 7 bases and J 5 bases, leaving 14 bases between the germline ends. Germline values: CDR1 MNHEY, CDR2 SMNVEV (reference sequence). The CDR3 sequence is 13 residues long.

This clonotype was detected ten times or more. V gene TRBV12-3 or TRBV12-4 combines with J gene TRBJ2-5; 7 bases align to TRBD2. Trimming cost V 5 bases and J 9 bases; bases outside gene matches: 6. CDR3 length: 12 residues. In DNA, the CDR3 is TGTGCCAGCAGTCAAGCGGGAAGGGCCCAGTACTTC. Its protein product is CASSQAGRAQYF.

This clonotype has ten or more counts. The V and J genes are TRBV20-1 and TRBJ2-1; D gene uncertain. The length of the CDR3 is 11 residues. The V end lost 5 bases, the J end lost 4 bases, and 6 bases lay between the germline ends. Germline V CDR1 and CDR2: DFQATT, SNEGSKA (reference sequence). The CDR3 DNA is TGCAGTGCTGCAACTTACAATGAGCAGTTCTTC. This encodes CSAATYNEQFF.

This clonotype was found many times. The rearrangement links TRBV3-1 to TRBJ2-1; D remains ambiguous. This CDR3 region has 11 residues. Between the trimmed V and J ends, which lost 1 base and 8 bases, there was a span of 3 bases. CDR1 and CDR2 (germline): LGHDT, YNNKEL (reference sequence). DNA for the CDR3: TGTGCCAGCAGCCAAGTTCATGAGCAGTTCTTC. Protein: CASSQVHEQFF.

CDR3 loop: CASSLQQASEAFF. Here the CDR3 DNA reads TGTGCCAGCAGCTTACAACAGGCGAGCGAAGCTTTCTTT. The V call is TRBV11-3, the J call TRBJ1-1; perhaps TRBD1 as D (5 bases). CDR1 and CDR2 (germline): SGHNT, YENEEA. The CDR3 sequence is 13 residues long. V gave up 2 bases and J gave up 8 bases, with 12 bases separating them.

In this sample, this clonotype turned up many times. V is TRBV5-4 and J is TRBJ1-1; D call uncertain. Deletions cut 2 bases from V and 5 bases from J, with 13 bases between. Germline loops: CDR1 SGHNT, CDR2 YYREEE (reference sequence). The CDR3 covers 14 residues. The CDR3 DNA reads as TGTGCCAGCAGCTTACGACATGATAGGACTGAAGCTTTCTTT. Its translation is CASSLRHDRTEAFF.

This clonotype was seen ten or more times. The chain uses TRBV5-1 and TRBJ1-1, with D unclear. There are 13 residues in the CDR3. V was trimmed by 0 bases and J by 7 bases, leaving 10 bases between them. Germline assignment: CDR1 SGHRS and CDR2 YFSETQ. Written as DNA, the CDR3 is TGCGCCAGCAGCTTGGGGCGAAGCGGTGAAGCTTTCTTT. Amino acid sequence: CASSLGRSGEAFF.

Many counts were recorded for this clonotype. This chain joins TRBV20-1 and TRBJ1-4; D gene ambiguous. V shed 5 bases and J shed 5 bases, with 12 bases lying between them. Germline CDR1 reads DFQATT; CDR2 reads SNEGSKA (reference sequence). CDR3 size: 13 residues. CDR3 sequence (DNA): TGCAGTGCTGCCGAAACCTTGAATGAAAAACTGTTTTTT. Protein sequence: CSAAETLNEKLFF.

The sample holds many counts of this clonotype. The chain is built from TRBV5-1 and TRBJ2-2; no definite D call. In germline, CDR1 is SGHRS, CDR2 YFSETQ. The CDR3 length is 14 residues. Between the trimmed V and J ends, which lost 2 bases and 1 base, there was a span of 6 bases. The DNA of the CDR3 is TGCGCCAGCAGCTTTTCCGGGAACACCGGGGAGCTGTTTTTT. This encodes CASSFSGNTGELFF.

There are many counts of this clonotype. The chain combines TRBV27 with TRBJ2-7; 14 nucleotides match TRBD2. Trimming took 10 bases from V and 2 from J; bases not matched to a gene: 13. This CDR3 region has 17 residues. Germline V gene lookup returns CDR1 MNHEY and CDR2 SMNVEV (reference sequence). CDR3 DNA: TGTGCCATCGACAGCCCGGGACTAGCGGGAGTTACCTACGAGCAGTACTTC. Residues: CAIDSPGLAGVTYEQYF.

This clonotype was observed many times. The rearrangement uses TRBV11-2 and TRBJ2-2; the match to TRBD2 covers 11 bases. Per germline, CDR1 SGHAT and CDR2 FQNNGV. V gave up 5 bases and J gave up 0 bases; unmatched junction bases: 8. The CDR3 covers 18 residues. The CDR3 protein is CASSARLAGFPNTGELFF. The CDR3 DNA reads as TGTGCCAGCAGCGCGAGACTAGCGGGATTCCCGAACACCGGGGAGCTGTTTTTT.

The sample holds many counts of this clonotype. V gene TRBV7-9 combines with J gene TRBJ2-1, with TRBD2 matching over 15 bases. The CDR3 covers 18 residues. Germline V gene data show CDR1 as SEHNR and CDR2 as FQNEAQ (reference sequence). The J segment lost 5 bases and the V segment lost 4 bases, leaving 9 bases of the junction unmatched. The CDR3 spells CASSSTGLAGGPDNEQFF. In DNA form, the CDR3 reads TGTGCCAGCAGCTCAACCGGACTAGCGGGAGGGCCGGACAATGAGCAGTTCTTC. The whole variable domain, remainder taken from reference TRBV7-9 and TRBJ2-1, is DTGVSQNPRHKITKRGQNVTFRCDPISEHNRLYWYRQTLGQGPEFLTYFQNEAQLEKSRLLSDRFSAERPKGSFSTLEIQRTEQGDSAMYLCASSSTGLAGGPDNEQFFGPGTRLTVL.

This clonotype was seen ten or more times. For the CDR3, the DNA is TGTGCCAGCAGCTCCCGAGTCGGACAAGAGACCCAGTACTTC. This sequence encodes CASSSRVGQETQYF. The chain carries TRBV28 and TRBJ2-5; D is undetermined. This CDR3 is 14 amino acids long. CDR1 and CDR2 from the germline V gene are MDHEN and SYDVKM. V lost 6 bases, J lost 2 bases, and 13 bases lay in between.

The rearrangement links TRBV6-2 or TRBV6-3 to TRBJ2-2, with 8 positions matching TRBD1. V trimming: 3 bases; J trimming: 7 bases; junction bases outside the gene matches: 10. The germline gives CDR1 MNHEY, CDR2 SVGEGT. The CDR3 sequence is 16 residues long. CDR3 sequence reads: CASSYEGRGHLGELFF. The CDR3 DNA sequence: TGTGCCAGCAGTTATGAGGGCAGGGGGCATCTCGGGGAGCTGTTTTTT.

This clonotype was observed at least ten times. This sequence joins TRBV6-2 or TRBV6-3 and TRBJ2-1, with D uncertain. Germline CDR1 and CDR2: MNHEY and SVGEGT. The CDR3 has 14 residues. Trimming left V 6 bases short and J 1 base short, with 10 bases between. CDR3 sequence: CASRWQSSYNEQFF. CDR3 in DNA: TGTGCCAGCAGGTGGCAAAGTTCCTACAATGAGCAGTTCTTC.

This clonotype was counted many times. The chain combines TRBV2 with TRBJ1-2; a weak D match, TRBD1 (6 bases). V was cut by 5 bases and J by 6 bases, with 16 bases left in between. The length of the CDR3 is 14 residues. Looked up from germline, CDR1 is SNHLY and CDR2 is FYNNEI. CDR3 DNA: TGTGCCAGCAGTAAAGAACAGGGTCCCCATGGCTACACCTTC. Its translation: CASSKEQGPHGYTF.